This TCR beta chain was recorded in a study of human T cells and chemical hapten exposure. Study-wide results and caveats: TCRs above 1 in 1000 frequency stayed constant with DPC sensitization.

The time point was: patch test 3, about 24 weeks after DPC sensitization. The treatment was: therapeutic diphenylcyclopropenone sensitization with weekly scalp DPC. Note on this clonotype: Its antigen is currently unknown.

The library gave individual cDNA molecules unique molecular identifiers. In TCRdb, the RACE reads were re-called with MiXCR into one record per CDR3 protein. The table records 110,000 or so distinct CDR3 sequences, under 40% of them present only once. The CDR3 totals 14 residues. Germline lookup yields CDR1 MNHEY and CDR2 SVGAGI. The germline V and J ends were trimmed by 6 bases and 5 bases, with 14 bases remaining between them. The sample consisted of whole blood, taken in connection with sensitization to the hapten diphenylcyclopropenone (DPC). The receptor's source is a man aged 35-49 years with alopecia areata. Some clones in this sample may be carry-over from other donors' samples. The V and J genes are TRBV6-5 and TRBJ1-5; D is possibly TRBD1 (5 bases). The CDR3 loop reads CASRAGTGHQPQHF. The CDR3 nucleotides read TGTGCCAGCAGGGCCGGGACCGGGCATCAGCCCCAGCATTTT.